A selection of T cell receptor beta chains follows, all from one sample in a study of control samples from healthy donors and cancer patients. Repertoires were generated with immunoSEQ multiplex PCR, while TCRdb's copy carries only in-frame clones and drops some. This table has around 50,000 clones, 75% to 95% appearing once. The sequenced material came from PBMCs. These receptors came from a man aged 25-40 years with colorectal cancer. CDR3s include the opening cysteine and the closing phenylalanine or tryptophan. The order of the fields is V gene, CDR3 length, J gene, CDR3 protein.

>TRBV6-5|12|TRBJ1-2
CASTPSGGGYTF
>TRBV5-4|14|TRBJ1-6
CASSLDRGYPPLHF
>TRBV5-1|14|TRBJ1-1
CASSPRGVINEAFF
>TRBV5-5|15|TRBJ2-1
CASSRGLRGVNEQFF
>TRBV5-1|16|TRBJ2-1
CASSTRGRGSNNEQFF
>TRBV2|10|TRBJ1-2
CASIGGGYTF
>TRBV19|14|TRBJ1-5
CASSSGTGGQPQHF
>TRBV12-3/TRBV12-4|13|TRBJ1-2
CASSGRESYGYTF
>TRBV19|15|TRBJ1-5
CASIGTGKGNQPQHF
>TRBV5-1|14|TRBJ1-4
CASSQGTTNEKLFF
>TRBV7-9|16|TRBJ1-2
CASSLGVGSASEGYTF
>TRBV5-4|17|TRBJ2-3
CASSLESLAGETDTQYF
>TRBV27|14|TRBJ1-1
CASSFIEGQAEAFF
>TRBV5-1|15|TRBJ2-1
CASSLRTGAYNEQFF
>TRBV4-3|17|TRBJ2-6
CASSQDSRGPGANVLTF
>TRBV5-6|12|TRBJ1-1
CASSLRTAGGIF
>TRBV3-1/TRBV3-2|15|TRBJ2-4
CASSQWKGLKNIQYF
>TRBV4-1|15|TRBJ1-2
CASSQDLGTAYGYTF
>TRBV5-6|16|TRBJ2-3
CASSLWTSTVRDTQYF
>TRBV5-1|15|TRBJ2-2
CASSLIAQNTGELFF
>TRBV7-2|16|TRBJ2-3
CASSLASGGNTDTQYF
>TRBV6-5|14|TRBJ1-1
CASSFDGTYTEAFF
>TRBV25-1|14|TRBJ1-3
CASSETSVRNTIYF
>TRBV5-6|13|TRBJ2-7
CASSIAGTSEQYF
>TRBV9|15|TRBJ1-2
CASSVVAGAYYGYTF
>TRBV19|16|TRBJ1-1
CASSIVRTGEGTEAFF
>TRBV14|13|TRBJ1-5
CASSGGHNQPQHF
>TRBV7-9|16|TRBJ2-4
CASSSSPGRAKNIQYF
>TRBV30|15|TRBJ1-6
CAWSEWAGADSPLHF
>TRBV24-1|15|TRBJ2-2
CATSGDTPDTGELFF
>TRBV10-3|13|TRBJ1-6
CAISGGDQSPLHF
>TRBV4-3|16|TRBJ2-2
CASSASGTGNTGELFF
>TRBV5-1|12|TRBJ2-1
CASSLNINEQFF
>TRBV7-2|14|TRBJ1-1
CASSLASRIPEAFF
>TRBV30|15|TRBJ2-3
CAWSRPGQGGRTQYF
>TRBV19|12|TRBJ1-6
CASSIPNSPLHF
>TRBV6-5|15|TRBJ1-4
CASSYGDGINEKLFF
>TRBV4-3|15|TRBJ2-1
CASSQGTGKDNEQFF
>TRBV6-2/TRBV6-3|14|TRBJ1-6
CASSYSTAVSPLHF
>TRBV5-8|15|TRBJ1-5
CASSFSGGGGQPQHF
>TRBV5-4|13|TRBJ1-1
CASSSGEYTEAFF
>TRBV5-6|11|TRBJ2-7
CASSLRGEQYF
>TRBV3-1/TRBV3-2|16|TRBJ1-3
CASSPGAGMSGNTIYF
>TRBV10-3|15|TRBJ2-7
CAISEEGGVGYEQYF
>TRBV27|14|TRBJ1-1
CASRIQEAQGEAFF
>TRBV6-1|15|TRBJ2-2
CASSEQGQGSGELFF
>TRBV11-2|15|TRBJ1-1
CASSPSAEIYTEAFF
>TRBV20-1|11|TRBJ1-1
CSASGGVGAFF
>TRBV27|14|TRBJ1-1
CASSFGTLNTEAFF
>TRBV6-5|14|TRBJ1-1
CASRDINKDTEAFF
>TRBV13|19|TRBJ2-2
CASSYTSDPYRGRGGELFF
>TRBV6-6|16|TRBJ2-5
CASSLSLAGYQETQYF
>TRBV25-1|14|TRBJ1-1
CASSEYGGSTEAFF
>TRBV5-6|12|TRBJ1-2
CASSLGNYGYTF
>TRBV5-1|11|TRBJ1-1
CASSLGAEAFF
>TRBV7-2|16|TRBJ2-7
CASSLDQGTSGYEQYF
>TRBV18|15|TRBJ1-1
CASSPRGVRGTEAFF
>TRBV25-1|12|TRBJ2-7
CACGPMGYEQYF
>TRBV7-2|16|TRBJ2-5
CASSLVPSGGAETQYF
>TRBV5-6|14|TRBJ1-1
CASSGVGDSTEAFF